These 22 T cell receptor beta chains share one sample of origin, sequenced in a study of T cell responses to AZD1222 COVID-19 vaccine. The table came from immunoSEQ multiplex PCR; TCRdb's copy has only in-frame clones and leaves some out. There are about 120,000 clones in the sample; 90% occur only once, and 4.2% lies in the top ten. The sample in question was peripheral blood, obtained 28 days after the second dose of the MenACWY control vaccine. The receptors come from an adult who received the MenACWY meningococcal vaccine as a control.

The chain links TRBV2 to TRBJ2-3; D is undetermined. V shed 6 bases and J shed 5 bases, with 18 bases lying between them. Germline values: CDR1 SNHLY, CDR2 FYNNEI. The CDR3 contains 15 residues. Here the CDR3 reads CASRPRVLERDTQYF. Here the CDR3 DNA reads TGTGCCAGCAGACCCCGGGTCCTCGAAAGAGATACGCAGTATTTT.

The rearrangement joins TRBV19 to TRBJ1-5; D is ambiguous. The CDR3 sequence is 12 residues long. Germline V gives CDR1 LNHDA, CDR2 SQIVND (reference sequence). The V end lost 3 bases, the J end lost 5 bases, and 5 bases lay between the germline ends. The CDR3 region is CASSMRDQPQHF. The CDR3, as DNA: TGTGCCAGTAGTATGAGAGATCAGCCCCAGCATTTT.

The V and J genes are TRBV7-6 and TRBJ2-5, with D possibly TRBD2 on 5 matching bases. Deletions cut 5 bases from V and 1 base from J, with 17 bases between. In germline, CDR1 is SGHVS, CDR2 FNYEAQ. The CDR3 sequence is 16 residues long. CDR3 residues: CASSPLFERSQETQYF. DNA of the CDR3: TGTGCCAGCAGCCCCCTCTTCGAGCGGAGCCAAGAGACCCAGTACTTC.

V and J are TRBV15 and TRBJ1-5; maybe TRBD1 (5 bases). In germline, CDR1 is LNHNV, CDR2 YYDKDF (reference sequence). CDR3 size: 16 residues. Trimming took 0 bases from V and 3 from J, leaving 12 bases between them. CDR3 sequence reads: CATSREGETYNQPQHF. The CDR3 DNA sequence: TGTGCCACCAGCAGAGAAGGGGAGACCTACAATCAGCCCCAGCATTTT.

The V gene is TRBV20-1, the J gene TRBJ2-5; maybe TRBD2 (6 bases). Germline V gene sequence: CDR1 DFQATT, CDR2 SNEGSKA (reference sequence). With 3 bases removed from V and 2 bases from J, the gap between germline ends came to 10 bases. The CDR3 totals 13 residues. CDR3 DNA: TGCAGTGCTAGTCCGGGACTTCAAGAGACCCAGTACTTC. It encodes CSASPGLQETQYF.

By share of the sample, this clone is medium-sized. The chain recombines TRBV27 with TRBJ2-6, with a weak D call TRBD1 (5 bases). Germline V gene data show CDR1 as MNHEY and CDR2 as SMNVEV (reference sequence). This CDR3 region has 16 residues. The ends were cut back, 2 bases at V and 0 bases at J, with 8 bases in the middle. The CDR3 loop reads CASSLRQGSGANVLTF. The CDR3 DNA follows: TGTGCCAGCAGTTTACGTCAGGGCTCTGGGGCCAACGTCCTGACTTTC. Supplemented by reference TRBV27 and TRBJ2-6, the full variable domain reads EAQVTQNPRYLITVTGKKLTVTCSQNMNHEYMSWYRQDPGLGLRQIYYSMNVEVTDKGDVPEGYKVSRKEKRNFPLILESPSPNQTSLYFCASSLRQGSGANVLTFGAGSRLTVL.

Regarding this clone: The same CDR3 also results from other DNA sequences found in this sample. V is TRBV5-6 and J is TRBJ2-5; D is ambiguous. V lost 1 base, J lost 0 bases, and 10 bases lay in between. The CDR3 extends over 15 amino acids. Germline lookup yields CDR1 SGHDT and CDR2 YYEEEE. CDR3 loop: CASSLRADYQETQYF. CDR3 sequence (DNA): TGTGCCAGCAGCTTGAGGGCAGATTACCAAGAGACCCAGTACTTC.

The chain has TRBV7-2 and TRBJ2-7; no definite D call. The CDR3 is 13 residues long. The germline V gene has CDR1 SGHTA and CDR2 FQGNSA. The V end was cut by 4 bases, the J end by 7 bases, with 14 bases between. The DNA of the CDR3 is TGTGCCAGCAGCTCAGTGACGGGTTCAGAGCAGTACTTC. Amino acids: CASSSVTGSEQYF. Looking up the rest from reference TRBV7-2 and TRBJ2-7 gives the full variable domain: GAGVSQSPSNKVTEKGKDVELRCDPISGHTALYWYRQSLGQGLEFLIYFQGNSAPDKSGLPSDRFSAERTGGSVSTLTIQRTQQEDSAVYLCASSSVTGSEQYFGPGTRLTVT.

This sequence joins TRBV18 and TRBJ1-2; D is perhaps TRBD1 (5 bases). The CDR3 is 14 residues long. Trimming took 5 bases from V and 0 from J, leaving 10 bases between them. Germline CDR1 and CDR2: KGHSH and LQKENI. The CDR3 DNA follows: TGTGCCAGCTCAGGTGGGACGACTAACTATGGCTACACCTTC. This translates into CASSGGTTNYGYTF.

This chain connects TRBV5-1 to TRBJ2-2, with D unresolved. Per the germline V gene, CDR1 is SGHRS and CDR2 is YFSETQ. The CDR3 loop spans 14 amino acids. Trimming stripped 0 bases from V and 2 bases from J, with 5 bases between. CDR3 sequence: CASSLEGNTGELFF. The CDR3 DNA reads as TGCGCCAGCAGCTTGGAAGGAAACACCGGGGAGCTGTTTTTT.

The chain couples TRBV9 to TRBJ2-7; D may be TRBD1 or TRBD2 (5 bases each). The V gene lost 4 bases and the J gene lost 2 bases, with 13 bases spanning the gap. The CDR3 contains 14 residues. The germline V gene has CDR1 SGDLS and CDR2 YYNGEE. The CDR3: CASSQSGGPYEQYF. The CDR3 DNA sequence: TGTGCCAGCAGCCAGAGTGGGGGTCCCTACGAGCAGTACTTC.

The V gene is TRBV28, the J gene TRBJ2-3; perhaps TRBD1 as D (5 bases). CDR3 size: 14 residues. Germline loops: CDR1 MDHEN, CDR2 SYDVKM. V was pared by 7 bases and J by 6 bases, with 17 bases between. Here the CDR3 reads CASNPAFTGDTQYF. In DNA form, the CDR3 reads TGTGCCAGCAATCCCGCCTTCACAGGCGATACGCAGTATTTT.

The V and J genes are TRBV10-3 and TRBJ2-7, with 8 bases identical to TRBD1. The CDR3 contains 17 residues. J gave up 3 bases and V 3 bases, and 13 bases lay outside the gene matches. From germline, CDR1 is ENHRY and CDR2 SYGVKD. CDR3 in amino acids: CAISDPSDRGGSYEQYV. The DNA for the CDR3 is TGTGCCATCAGTGATCCATCAGACAGGGGAGGTAGCTACGAGCAGTACGTC.

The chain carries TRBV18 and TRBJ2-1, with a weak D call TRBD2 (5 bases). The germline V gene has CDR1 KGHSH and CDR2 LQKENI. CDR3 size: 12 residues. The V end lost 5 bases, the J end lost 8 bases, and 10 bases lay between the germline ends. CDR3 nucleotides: TGTGCCAGCTCATTCGGGGTCGATGAGCAGTTCTTC. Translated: CASSFGVDEQFF.

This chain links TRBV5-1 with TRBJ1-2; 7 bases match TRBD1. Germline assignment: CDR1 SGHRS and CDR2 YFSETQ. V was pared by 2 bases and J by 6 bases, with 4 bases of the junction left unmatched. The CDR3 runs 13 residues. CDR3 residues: CASSLSGGDGYTF. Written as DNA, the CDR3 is TGCGCCAGCAGCTTATCAGGGGGAGATGGCTACACCTTC.

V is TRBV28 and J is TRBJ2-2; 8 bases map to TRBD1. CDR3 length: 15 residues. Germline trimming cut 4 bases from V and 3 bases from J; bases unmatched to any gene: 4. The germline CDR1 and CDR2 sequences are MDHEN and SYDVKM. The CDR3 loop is CASSSGTGHTGELFF. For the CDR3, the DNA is TGTGCCAGCAGTTCTGGGACAGGCCACACCGGGGAGCTGTTTTTT.

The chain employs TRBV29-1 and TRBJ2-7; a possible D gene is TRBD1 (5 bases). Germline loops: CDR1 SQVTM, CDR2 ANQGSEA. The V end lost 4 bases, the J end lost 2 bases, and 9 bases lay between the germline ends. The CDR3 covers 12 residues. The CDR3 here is CSVGDSTYEQYF. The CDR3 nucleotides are TGCAGCGTTGGAGACAGTACCTACGAGCAGTACTTC.

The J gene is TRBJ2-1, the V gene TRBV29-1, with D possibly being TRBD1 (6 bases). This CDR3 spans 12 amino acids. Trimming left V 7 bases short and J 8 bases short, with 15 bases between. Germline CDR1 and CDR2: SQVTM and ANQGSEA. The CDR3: CSGYRVRDEQFF. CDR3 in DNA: TGCAGCGGATACAGGGTCCGGGATGAGCAGTTCTTC.

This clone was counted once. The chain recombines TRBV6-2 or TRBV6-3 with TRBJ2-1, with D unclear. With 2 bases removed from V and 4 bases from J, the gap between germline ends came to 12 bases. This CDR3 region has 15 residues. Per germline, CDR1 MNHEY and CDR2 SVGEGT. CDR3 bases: TGTGCCAGCAGTTACCTATTCGGGCAGTACAATGAGCAGTTCTTC. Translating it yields CASSYLFGQYNEQFF.

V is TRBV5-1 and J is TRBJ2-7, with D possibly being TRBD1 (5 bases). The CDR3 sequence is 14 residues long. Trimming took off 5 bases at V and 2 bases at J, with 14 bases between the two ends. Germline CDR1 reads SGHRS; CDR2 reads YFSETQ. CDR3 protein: CASRWSGLAYEQYF. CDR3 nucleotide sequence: TGCGCCAGCAGGTGGTCAGGGCTGGCCTACGAGCAGTACTTC.

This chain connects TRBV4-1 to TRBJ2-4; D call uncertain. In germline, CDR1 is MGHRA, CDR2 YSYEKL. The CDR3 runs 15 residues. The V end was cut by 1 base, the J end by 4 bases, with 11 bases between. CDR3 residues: CASSQVFIPKNIQYF. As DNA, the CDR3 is TGCGCCAGCAGCCAAGTCTTTATCCCTAAAAACATTCAGTACTTC.

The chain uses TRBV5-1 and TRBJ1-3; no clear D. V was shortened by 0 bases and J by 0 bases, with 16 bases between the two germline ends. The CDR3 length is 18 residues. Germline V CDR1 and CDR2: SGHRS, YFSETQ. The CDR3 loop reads CASSLGPAPSHSGNTIYF. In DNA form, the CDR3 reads TGCGCCAGCAGCTTGGGTCCGGCTCCTTCCCACTCTGGAAACACCATATATTTT.